Shown below are 27 T cell receptor beta chains from a single sample sequenced in a study of cytomegalovirus exposure and HLA in healthy donors. The PCR employed 60 Vbeta primers together with 13 Jbeta primers. Profiled with immunoSEQ multiplex PCR; TCRdb holds only in-frame clones, not every one. The data include around 44,000 clones; the top ten clones carry about 6%. The source material was PBMCs. These receptors originate from a male donor in good health and CMV-seropositive.

This chain links TRBV7-2 with TRBJ2-1, with 10 bases identical to TRBD2. The CDR3 sequence is 16 residues long. Losses at the gene ends were 3 bases for V and 1 base for J; bases not matched to a gene: 3. CDR1 SGHTA and CDR2 FQGNSA come from the germline V gene. In DNA form, the CDR3 reads TGTGCCAGCAGCTTGCCACTAGCGGGGTCCTACAATGAGCAGTTCTTC. Translation: CASSLPLAGSYNEQFF.

CDR3 amino acids: CATFTKSGTAYGYTF. The CDR3 DNA reads TGTGCCACCTTCACGAAATCCGGGACAGCCTATGGCTACACCTTC. V usage is TRBV2 and J usage is TRBJ1-2; 7 positions match TRBD1. The germline V gene encodes CDR1 SNHLY and CDR2 FYNNEI. The ends lost 10 bases at V and 4 bases at J; junction bases unmatched: 15. The CDR3 totals 15 residues.

This sequence joins TRBV6-6 and TRBJ2-2; no clear D. Trimming took off 2 bases at V and 6 bases at J, with 7 bases between the two ends. Germline loops: CDR1 MNHNY, CDR2 SVGAGI (reference sequence). There are 13 residues in the CDR3. CDR3 sequence: CASSYVGSGELFF. The CDR3 DNA is TGTGCCAGCAGTTACGTCGGGTCCGGGGAGCTGTTTTTT.

The V gene is TRBV28, the J gene TRBJ2-5; 8 bases match TRBD1. The CDR3 extends over 14 amino acids. The V and J ends lost 6 bases and 2 bases, in that order; junction bases with no gene match: 5. Germline V gene sequence: CDR1 MDHEN, CDR2 SYDVKM. CDR3 protein: CASRVTGAQETQYF. The CDR3 DNA is TGTGCCAGCAGAGTGACAGGGGCGCAAGAGACCCAGTACTTC.

The gene calls are TRBV5-1 and TRBJ2-1, with TRBD1 as a possible D gene (5 bases). The CDR3 loop spans 13 amino acids. V lost 4 bases to trimming and J lost 3 bases, with 8 bases between them. CDR1 is SGHRS, CDR2 YFSETQ, per germline. CDR3: CASSRGHYNEQFF. The CDR3, as DNA: TGCGCCAGCAGCCGCGGACACTACAATGAGCAGTTCTTC.

This chain joins TRBV28 and TRBJ1-5; the match to TRBD1 covers 10 bases. Germline values: CDR1 MDHEN, CDR2 SYDVKM. The junction had 7 bases not matched to a gene; V was cut back by 5 bases and J by 6 bases. This CDR3 is 15 amino acids long. The CDR3 DNA follows: TGTGCCAGCAGTAACCGGGACAGGGGTATTCAGCCCCAGCATTTT. It codes for CASSNRDRGIQPQHF.

The chain has TRBV5-5 and TRBJ1-5, with a tentative D call TRBD1 (6 bases). The CDR3 runs 13 residues. V lost 5 bases and J lost 6, with 12 bases in between. The V gene's germline CDR1 is SGHKS and CDR2 YYEKEE (reference sequence). The CDR3 region is CASRRQAGQPQHF. In DNA form, the CDR3 reads TGTGCCAGCAGACGACAGGCTGGTCAGCCCCAGCATTTT.

V gene TRBV1 combines with J gene TRBJ2-5; TRBD2, as called in the table, went unchecked against the DNA. TRBV1 is a pseudogene segment. This CDR3 is 15 amino acids long. The CDR3 is CTSSLRDYLQETQYF. The CDR3 region has the DNA TGCACCAGCAGCCTCCGGGACTACCTTCAAGAGACCCAGTACTTC.

The chain joins TRBV2 to TRBJ1-1; D gene uncertain. CDR1 is SNHLY, CDR2 FYNNEI, per germline. The CDR3 spans 15 residues. V was trimmed by 1 base and J by 3 bases, leaving 12 bases between them. DNA for the CDR3: TGTGCCAGCAGTGAAGGGCAGGTCGAGTACACTGAAGCTTTCTTT. Translation gives CASSEGQVEYTEAFF. Variable domain in full (rest from reference TRBV2 and TRBJ1-1): EPEVTQTPSHQVTQMGQEVILRCVPISNHLYFYWYRQILGQKVEFLVSFYNNEISEKSEIFDDQFSVERPDGSNFTLKIRSTKLEDSAMYFCASSEGQVEYTEAFFGQGTRLTVV.

The V and J genes are TRBV2 and TRBJ1-5; D is ambiguous. V lost 3 bases, J lost 16 bases, and 19 bases lay in between. CDR1 is SNHLY, CDR2 FYNNEI, per germline. The CDR3 runs 13 residues. For the CDR3, the DNA is TGTGCCAGCAGTGACCTATTAAGGAATGGCGGACATTTT. Encoded protein: CASSDLLRNGGHF.

The chain employs TRBV19 and TRBJ1-1; D is unclear. The germline V gene has CDR1 LNHDA and CDR2 SQIVND (reference sequence). V shed 0 bases and J shed 11 bases, with 13 bases lying between them. This CDR3 comprises 13 residues. The CDR3 loop reads CASSIDGVLSAFF. The CDR3 nucleotides read TGTGCCAGTAGTATAGACGGGGTTTTAAGTGCTTTCTTT.

Note on this clone: The junction differs from germline at one of its ends, possibly a read error. This chain connects TRBV2 to TRBJ2-2, with 10 bases identical to TRBD2. Germline V lookup: CDR1 SNHLY, CDR2 FYNNEI. CDR3 length: 12 residues. The CDR3, as DNA: TGTGCCAGCAGCAAGTTAGCGGGGGGGCTGTTTTTT. It yields the protein CASSKLAGGLFF.

Written as DNA, the CDR3 is TGTGCCAGCAGCCAAGCGAGGACGGGACTAGCGGGGATCGAGCAGTACTTC. This gives the protein CASSQARTGLAGIEQYF. The genes are TRBV14 and TRBJ2-7; TRBD2 matches 13 bases. The germline V gene has CDR1 SGHDN and CDR2 FVKESK. This CDR3 has 17 residues. Trimming cost V 1 base and J 6 bases; bases outside gene matches: 9.

This rearrangement joins TRBV4-1 to TRBJ2-5, with D perhaps matching TRBD2 (7 bases). The V gene's germline CDR1 is MGHRA and CDR2 YSYEKL. Trimming removed 1 base at V and 1 base at J, with 10 bases between. The CDR3 loop spans 15 amino acids. The CDR3 is CASSQGGGLQETQYF. DNA of the CDR3: TGCGCCAGCAGCCAAGGGGGGGGGCTCCAAGAGACCCAGTACTTC.

The J gene is TRBJ1-2, the V gene TRBV5-1, with TRBD1 matching 7 bases. Trimming at V came to 4 bases and at J to 4 bases, leaving 10 bases not matched to a gene. The CDR3 totals 15 residues. Germline CDR1 reads SGHRS; CDR2 reads YFSETQ. The DNA of the CDR3 is TGCGCCAGCAGCGGTGAACCGGGGACAGCCTATGGCTACACCTTC. Translation: CASSGEPGTAYGYTF.

V gene TRBV2 combines with J gene TRBJ1-1; D gene uncertain. V gave up 6 bases and J gave up 6 bases, with 17 bases separating them. Germline-derived CDR1 and CDR2 are SNHLY and FYNNEI. The CDR3 is made up of 14 amino acids. CDR3 protein: CASRETPGRPEAFF. The CDR3 bases are TGTGCCAGCAGAGAAACACCGGGGAGGCCTGAAGCTTTCTTT.

On this clone: Other DNA sequences within the sample encode an identical CDR3. The gene calls are TRBV4-2 and TRBJ1-1; 8 positions match TRBD1. Germline assignment: CDR1 LGHNA and CDR2 YNFKEQ. The trim removed 0 bases at V and 4 bases at J, leaving 7 bases unmatched. The CDR3 spans 16 residues. In DNA, the CDR3 is TGTGCCAGCAGCCAAGATTCTGCAGGGGGCGGCACTGAAGCTTTCTTT. Amino acid sequence: CASSQDSAGGGTEAFF.

The CDR3 DNA follows: TGTGCCAGCAAACCCGGCGGCACTGAAGCTTTCTTT. This codes for CASKPGGTEAFF. The V call is TRBV7-9, the J call TRBJ1-1; D gene ambiguous. Trimming took off 7 bases at V and 4 bases at J, with 10 bases between the two ends. CDR1 is SEHNR, CDR2 FQNEAQ, per germline (reference sequence). The CDR3 is made up of 12 amino acids.

With respect to this clone: Other DNA sequences in the sample encode the same CDR3. V is TRBV16 and J is TRBJ1-5; D uncertain. The CDR3 consists of 14 residues. V was shortened by 6 bases and J by 10 bases, with 19 bases between the two germline ends. Germline V gene sequence: CDR1 KGHSY, CDR2 FQNENV. The CDR3 protein is CASRYHLPGAPQHF. The CDR3 region has the DNA TGTGCCAGCAGATACCACCTCCCCGGAGCCCCCCAGCATTTT.

This rearrangement joins TRBV7-9 to TRBJ2-7, with 11 positions matching TRBD1. J lost 2 bases, V lost 4 bases, and 4 bases had no gene match. Germline values: CDR1 SEHNR, CDR2 FQNEAQ (reference sequence). The CDR3 extends over 15 amino acids. CDR3 amino acids: CASSWEGQGAYEQYF. CDR3 bases: TGTGCCAGCAGCTGGGAGGGACAGGGGGCCTACGAGCAGTACTTC.

The chain employs TRBV4-3 and TRBJ1-5; possibly TRBD1 for D (5 bases). The CDR3 totals 16 residues. V lost 0 bases and J 2 bases, leaving 11 bases between the germline ends. The germline V gene has CDR1 LGHNA and CDR2 YSLEER. This CDR3 is CASSQDRGGRNQPQHF. The CDR3 region has the DNA TGCGCCAGCAGCCAAGATCGGGGGGGTCGCAATCAGCCCCAGCATTTT.

The rearrangement uses TRBV27 and TRBJ2-1; 9 bases map to TRBD1. CDR1 is MNHEY and CDR2 is SMNVEV in the germline V gene (reference sequence). The CDR3 has 16 residues. The V gene end was trimmed by 2 bases and the J gene end by 8 bases; junction bases not matched to a gene: 10. In DNA form, the CDR3 reads TGTGCCAGCAGTTTAGGACCGGGACAGGGTTATCATGAGCAGTTCTTC. Translated, it gives CASSLGPGQGYHEQFF.

CDR3 nucleotides: TGTGCCAGCAGCTCAGGACTAGCGGGGGGATCGAGAACCGGGGAGCTGTTTTTT. As protein: CASSSGLAGGSRTGELFF. This sequence joins TRBV5-4 and TRBJ2-2, with 14 bases matching TRBD2. Germline values: CDR1 SGHNT, CDR2 YYREEE (reference sequence). V lost 3 bases to trimming and J lost 5 bases; unmatched junction nucleotides: 9. The CDR3 runs to 18 residues.

The chain recombines TRBV5-1 with TRBJ1-2; 7 nucleotides align to TRBD1. The J segment lost 3 bases and the V segment lost 2 bases, leaving 4 bases of the junction unmatched. The CDR3 runs to 14 residues. The V gene's germline CDR1 is SGHRS and CDR2 YFSETQ. The CDR3 coding sequence is TGCGCCAGCAGCTTTCCAGGGGGAGACTATGGCTACACCTTC. Its protein product is CASSFPGGDYGYTF.

The V gene is TRBV4-1, the J gene TRBJ2-1; TRBD2 agrees at 10 bases. With 4 bases clipped from V and 4 bases from J, the junction kept 7 bases outside the gene matches. The CDR3 runs to 16 residues. In germline, CDR1 is MGHRA, CDR2 YSYEKL. This CDR3 is CASSRRDSGGYNEQFF. CDR3 in DNA: TGCGCCAGCAGCCGGAGGGATAGCGGGGGGTACAATGAGCAGTTCTTC.

The genes are TRBV6-1 and TRBJ1-6; 9 bases are shared with TRBD1. J gave up 5 bases and V 3 bases, and 2 bases lay outside the gene matches. This CDR3 has 15 amino acids. Germline V gives CDR1 MNHNS, CDR2 SASEGT. The CDR3 region has the DNA TGTGCCAGCAGTGAGGACAGGGGAAATAATTCACCCCTCCACTTT. Residues: CASSEDRGNNSPLHF.

The rearrangement uses TRBV4-1 and TRBJ1-5, with 12 nucleotides matching TRBD1. Losses at the gene ends were 2 bases for V and 6 bases for J; bases not matched to a gene: 8. Germline lookup yields CDR1 MGHRA and CDR2 YSYEKL. The CDR3 totals 17 residues. CDR3 region: CASSQSPGQGASQPQHF. The DNA of the CDR3 is TGCGCCAGCAGCCAATCCCCGGGACAGGGGGCATCTCAGCCCCAGCATTTT.